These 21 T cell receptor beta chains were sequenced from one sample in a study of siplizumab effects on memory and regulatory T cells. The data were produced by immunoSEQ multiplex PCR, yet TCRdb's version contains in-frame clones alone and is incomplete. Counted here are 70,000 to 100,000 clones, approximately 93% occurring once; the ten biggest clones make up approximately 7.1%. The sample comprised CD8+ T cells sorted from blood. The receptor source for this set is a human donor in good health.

The chain's CDR3 is CASSEPPLGTEPYEQYF. DNA for the CDR3: TGTGCCAGCAGCGAACCTCCCCTCGGGACAGAGCCCTACGAGCAGTACTTC. The gene calls are TRBV13 and TRBJ2-7; 7 positions match TRBD1. Trimming took 5 bases from V and 2 from J; bases not matched to a gene: 15. The CDR3 contains 17 residues. Looked up from germline, CDR1 is PRHDT and CDR2 is FYEKMQ (reference sequence).

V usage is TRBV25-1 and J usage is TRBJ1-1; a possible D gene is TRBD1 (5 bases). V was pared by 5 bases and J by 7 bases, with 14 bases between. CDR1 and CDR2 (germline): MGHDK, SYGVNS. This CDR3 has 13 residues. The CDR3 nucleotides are TGTGCCAGCAGTCAAACAGCGGGGGGTGAAGCTTTCTTT. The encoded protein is CASSQTAGGEAFF.

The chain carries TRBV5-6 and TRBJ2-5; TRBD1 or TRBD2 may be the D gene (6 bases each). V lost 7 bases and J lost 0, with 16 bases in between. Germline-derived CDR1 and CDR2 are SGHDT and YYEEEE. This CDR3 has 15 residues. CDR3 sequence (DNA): TGTGCCAGCGGGTGGGGGGCAGCGTACCAAGAGACCCAGTACTTC. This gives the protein CASGWGAAYQETQYF.

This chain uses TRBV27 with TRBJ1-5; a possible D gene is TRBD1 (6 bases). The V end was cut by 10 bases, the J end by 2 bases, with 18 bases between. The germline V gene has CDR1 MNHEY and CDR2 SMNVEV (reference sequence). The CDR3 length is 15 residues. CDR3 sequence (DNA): TGTGCCACCAGGAGGGGGGCGCCGGGCAATCAGCCCCAGCATTTT. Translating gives CATRRGAPGNQPQHF.

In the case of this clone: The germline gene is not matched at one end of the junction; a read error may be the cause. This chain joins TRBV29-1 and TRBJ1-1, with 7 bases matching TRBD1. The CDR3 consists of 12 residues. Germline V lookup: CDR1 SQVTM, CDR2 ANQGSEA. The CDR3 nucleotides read TGCAGCGTAGATACGGGACAGAAGGCCCAGTCATTT. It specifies CSVDTGQKAQSF.

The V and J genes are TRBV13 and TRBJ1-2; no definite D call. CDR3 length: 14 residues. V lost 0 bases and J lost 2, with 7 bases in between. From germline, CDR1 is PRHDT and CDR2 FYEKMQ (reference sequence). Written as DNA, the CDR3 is TGTGCCAGCAGCTTAGGGACGGTGAACTATGGCTACACCTTC. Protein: CASSLGTVNYGYTF.

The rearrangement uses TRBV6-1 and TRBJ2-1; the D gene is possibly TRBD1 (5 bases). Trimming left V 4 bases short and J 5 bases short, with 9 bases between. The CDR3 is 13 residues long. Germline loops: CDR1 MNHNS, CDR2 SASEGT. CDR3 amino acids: CASSATGNNEQFF. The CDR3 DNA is TGTGCCAGCAGTGCCACAGGTAACAATGAGCAGTTCTTC.

CDR3 residues: CASAEGRGAYEQYF. CDR3 nucleotides: TGTGCTAGCGCTGAAGGGCGGGGCGCCTACGAGCAGTACTTC. This chain connects TRBV12-5 to TRBJ2-7, with D tentatively TRBD2 (6 bases). V lost 9 bases, J lost 2 bases, and 17 bases lay in between. The CDR3 covers 14 residues. CDR1 and CDR2 (germline): LGHNT, FRNRAP.

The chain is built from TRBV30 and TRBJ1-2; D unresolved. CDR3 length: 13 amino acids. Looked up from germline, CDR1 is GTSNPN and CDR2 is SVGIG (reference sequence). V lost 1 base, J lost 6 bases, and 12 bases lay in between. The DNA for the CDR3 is TGTGCCTGGAGTGAACAGCAGGCCAATGGCTACACCTTC. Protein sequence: CAWSEQQANGYTF.

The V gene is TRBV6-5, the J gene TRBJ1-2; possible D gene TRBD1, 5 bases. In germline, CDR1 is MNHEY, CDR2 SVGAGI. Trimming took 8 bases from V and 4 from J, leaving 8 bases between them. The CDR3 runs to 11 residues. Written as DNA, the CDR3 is TGTGCCAGCGGCAGGGTCTATGGCTACACCTTC. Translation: CASGRVYGYTF.

The CDR3 is CASSLITGRDHEQYF. As DNA, the CDR3 is TGTGCCAGCAGCTTAATCACAGGGAGGGACCACGAGCAGTACTTC. The chain employs TRBV7-9 and TRBJ2-7; a weak D match, TRBD2 (7 bases). The ends were cut back, 2 bases at V and 5 bases at J, with 16 bases in the middle. Germline V lookup: CDR1 SEHNR, CDR2 FQNEAQ (reference sequence). This CDR3 is 15 amino acids long. Supplemented by reference TRBV7-9 and TRBJ2-7, the full variable domain reads DTGVSQNPRHKITKRGQNVTFRCDPISEHNRLYWYRQTLGQGPEFLTYFQNEAQLEKSRLLSDRFSAERPKGSFSTLEIQRTEQGDSAMYLCASSLITGRDHEQYFGPGTRLTVT.

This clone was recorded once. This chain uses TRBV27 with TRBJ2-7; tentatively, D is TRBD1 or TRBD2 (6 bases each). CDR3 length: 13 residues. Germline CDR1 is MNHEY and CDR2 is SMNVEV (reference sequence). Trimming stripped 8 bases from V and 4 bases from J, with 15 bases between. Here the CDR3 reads CASRAGGQYEQYF. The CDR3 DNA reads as TGTGCCAGCCGCGCCGGGGGCCAATACGAGCAGTACTTC.

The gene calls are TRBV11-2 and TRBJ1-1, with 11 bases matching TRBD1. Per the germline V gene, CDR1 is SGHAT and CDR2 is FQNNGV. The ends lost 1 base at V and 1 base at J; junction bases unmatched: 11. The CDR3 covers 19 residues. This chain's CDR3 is CASSLAGQGAEERNTEAFF. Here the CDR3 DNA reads TGTGCCAGCAGCTTAGCTGGACAGGGGGCCGAAGAGAGGAACACTGAAGCTTTCTTT.

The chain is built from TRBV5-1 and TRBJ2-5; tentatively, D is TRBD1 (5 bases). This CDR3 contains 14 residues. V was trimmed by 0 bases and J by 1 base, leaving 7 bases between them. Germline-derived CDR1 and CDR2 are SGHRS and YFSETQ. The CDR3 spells CASSLEGSQETQYF. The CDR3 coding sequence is TGCGCCAGCAGCTTGGAGGGGTCCCAAGAGACCCAGTACTTC. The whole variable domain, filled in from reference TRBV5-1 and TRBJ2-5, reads KAGVTQTPRYLIKTRGQQVTLSCSPISGHRSVSWYQQTPGQGLQFLFEYFSETQRNKGNFPGRFSGRQFSNSRSEMNVSTLELGDSALYLCASSLEGSQETQYFGPGTRLLVL.

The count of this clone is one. The CDR3 nucleotides read TGTGCCAGCAGTTTCGGACTAGCGGGAGATACGCAGTATTTT. Translating gives CASSFGLAGDTQYF. V usage is TRBV27 and J usage is TRBJ2-3; TRBD2 aligns across 11 bases. The CDR3 spans 14 residues. With V trimmed by 3 bases and J by 5 bases, 1 base remained unmatched. Germline values: CDR1 MNHEY, CDR2 SMNVEV (reference sequence).

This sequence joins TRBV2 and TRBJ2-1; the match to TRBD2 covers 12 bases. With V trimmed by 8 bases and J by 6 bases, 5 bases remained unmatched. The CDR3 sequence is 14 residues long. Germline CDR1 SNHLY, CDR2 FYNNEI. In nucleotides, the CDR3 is TGTGCCAGCGGCACTAGCGGGAGGTTCAATGAGCAGTTCTTC. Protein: CASGTSGRFNEQFF.

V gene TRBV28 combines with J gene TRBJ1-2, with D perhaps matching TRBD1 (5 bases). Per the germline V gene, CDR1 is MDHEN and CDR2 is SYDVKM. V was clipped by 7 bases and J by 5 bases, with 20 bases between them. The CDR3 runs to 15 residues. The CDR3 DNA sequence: TGTGCCAGCACCGCTGGCGAGGCCGGGGGGTATGGCTACACCTTC. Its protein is CASTAGEAGGYGYTF.

CDR3 DNA sequence: TGCAGCGTTGTGGACGCGGGACAGAGGAATGAAAAACTGTTTTTT. This translates into CSVVDAGQRNEKLFF. V is TRBV29-1 and J is TRBJ1-4, with 7 bases that match TRBD1. J gave up 5 bases and V 4 bases, and 10 bases lay outside the gene matches. CDR3 length equals 15 residues. Germline values: CDR1 SQVTM, CDR2 ANQGSEA.

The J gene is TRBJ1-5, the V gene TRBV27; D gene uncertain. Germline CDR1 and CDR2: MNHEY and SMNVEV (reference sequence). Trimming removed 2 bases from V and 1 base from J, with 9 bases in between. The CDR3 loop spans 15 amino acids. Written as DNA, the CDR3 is TGTGCCAGCAGTTTAAGCGGGCGAAGCAATCAGCCCCAGCATTTT. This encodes CASSLSGRSNQPQHF.

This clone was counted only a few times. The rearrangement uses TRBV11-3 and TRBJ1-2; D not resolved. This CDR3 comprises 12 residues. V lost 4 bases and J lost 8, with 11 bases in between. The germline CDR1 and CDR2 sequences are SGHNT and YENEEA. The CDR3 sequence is CASSSLGSGYTF. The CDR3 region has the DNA TGTGCCAGCAGCTCTTTAGGTTCCGGCTACACCTTC.

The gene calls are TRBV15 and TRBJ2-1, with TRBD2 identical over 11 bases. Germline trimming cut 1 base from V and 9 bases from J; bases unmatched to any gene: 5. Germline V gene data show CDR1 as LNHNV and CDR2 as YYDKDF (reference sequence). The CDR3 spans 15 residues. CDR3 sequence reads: CATSRARLAGLEQFF. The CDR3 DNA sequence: TGTGCCACCAGCAGAGCAAGACTAGCGGGGCTTGAGCAGTTCTTC.